This T cell receptor (beta chain) comes out of a study of shared clonotypes between healthy human individuals. As regards this clone: Its antigen is still unknown.

The V gene end was trimmed by 0 bases and the J gene end by 7 bases; junction bases not matched to a gene: 2. In germline, CDR1 is SGHRS, CDR2 YFSETQ. The length of the CDR3 is 14 residues. Produced via immunoSEQ multiplex PCR; TCRdb's table is partial and in-frame only. The sample has 2,100,000 or so clones; approximately 96% are singletons. General study points: Naive subsets generally exceeded memory subsets in estimated richness.

This sequence originates from a man aged 18 to 30 in good health. The chain joins TRBV5-1 to TRBJ2-3, with TRBD1 identical over 10 bases. The material sequenced was naive CD4+ T cells sorted from blood. The subset: CD45RA+ positively selected. CDR3 sequence reads: CASSLGDRGHTQYF. In DNA form, the CDR3 reads TGCGCCAGCAGCTTGGGGGACAGGGGTCATACGCAGTATTTT.